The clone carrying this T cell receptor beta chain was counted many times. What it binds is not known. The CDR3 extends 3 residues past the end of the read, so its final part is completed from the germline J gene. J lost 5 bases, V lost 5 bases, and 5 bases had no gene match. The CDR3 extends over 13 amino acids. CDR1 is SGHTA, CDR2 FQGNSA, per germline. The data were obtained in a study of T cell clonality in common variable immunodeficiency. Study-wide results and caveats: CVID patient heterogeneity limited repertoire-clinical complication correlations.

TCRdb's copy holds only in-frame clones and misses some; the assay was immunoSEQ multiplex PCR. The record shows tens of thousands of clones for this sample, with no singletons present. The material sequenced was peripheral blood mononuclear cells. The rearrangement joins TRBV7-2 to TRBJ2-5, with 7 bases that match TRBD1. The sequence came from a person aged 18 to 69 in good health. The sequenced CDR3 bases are TGTGCCAGCAGCCTGACAGGGACGGAGACC. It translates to CASSLTGTET. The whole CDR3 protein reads CASSLTGTETQYF.